This T cell receptor (beta chain) derives from a study of blood T cell repertoires in COVID-19. Study-wide context: Samples came from the United States, Italy and Spain, spanning acute and convalescent COVID-19. PBMCs, B-cell-depleted T cells, or T cells provided the cDNA or gDNA that made up the material.

The CDR3 covers 16 residues. With 6 bases removed from V and 3 bases from J, the gap between germline ends came to 15 bases. Looked up from germline, CDR1 is MNHNS and CDR2 is SASEGT. In the original workflow: The authors estimated nucleated cell counts from reference gene primer amplification. Profiling relied on immunoSEQ multiplex PCR, and the TCRdb table lists in-frame clones only, not all of them. Clone size and V and J calls were adopted from that table, with D and trimming inferred from the DNA. The sample comprises 200,000 to 250,000 clones, roughly 85% of which are singletons, and 3% to 4.5% rests with the top ten.

The TCR sequence derives from an elderly woman with acute or convalescent COVID-19. The chain recombines TRBV6-1 with TRBJ1-6; maybe TRBD1 (6 bases). The sample taken for sequencing was peripheral blood. CDR3 DNA: TGTGCCAGCAGAGAACAGGGAGGCGGCTATAATTCACCCCTCCACTTT. Its protein product is CASREQGGGYNSPLHF.